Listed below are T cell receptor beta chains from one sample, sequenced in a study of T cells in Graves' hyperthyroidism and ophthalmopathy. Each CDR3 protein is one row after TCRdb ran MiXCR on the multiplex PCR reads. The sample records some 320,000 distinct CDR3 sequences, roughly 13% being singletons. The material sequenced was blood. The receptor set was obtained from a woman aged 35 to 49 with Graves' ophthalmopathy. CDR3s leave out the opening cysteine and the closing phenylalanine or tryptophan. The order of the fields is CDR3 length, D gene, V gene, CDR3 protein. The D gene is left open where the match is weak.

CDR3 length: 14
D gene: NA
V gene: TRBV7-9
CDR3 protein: ASSSIVSGATDTQY

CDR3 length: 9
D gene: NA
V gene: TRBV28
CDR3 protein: ASEAGNTIY

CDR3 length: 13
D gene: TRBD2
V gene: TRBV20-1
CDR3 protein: SAQKGIGRREAQY

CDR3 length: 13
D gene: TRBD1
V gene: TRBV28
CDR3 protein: ASSDLRGLADTQY

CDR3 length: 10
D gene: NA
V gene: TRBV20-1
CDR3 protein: SARRTYYEQY

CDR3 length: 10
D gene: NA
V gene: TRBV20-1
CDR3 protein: SARDRDYEQY

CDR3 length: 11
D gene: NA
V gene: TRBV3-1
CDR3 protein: ASSHDSYNEQF

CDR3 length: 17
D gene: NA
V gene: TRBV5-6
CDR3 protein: ASSLTGGPLKSGANVLT

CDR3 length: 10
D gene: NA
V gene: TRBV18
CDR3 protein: ASSQGVTEAF

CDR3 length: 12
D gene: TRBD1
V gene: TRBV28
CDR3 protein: ASRETGRGNEQY

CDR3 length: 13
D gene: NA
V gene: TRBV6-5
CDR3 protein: ASSYSGEVNQPQH

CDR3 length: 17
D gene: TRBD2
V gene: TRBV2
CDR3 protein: ASRIPPGLAGTSYNEQF

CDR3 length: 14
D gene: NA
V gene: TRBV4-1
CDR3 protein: ASSQGFGQPNQPQH

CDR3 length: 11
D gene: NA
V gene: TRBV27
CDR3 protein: ASRVRGLPEAF

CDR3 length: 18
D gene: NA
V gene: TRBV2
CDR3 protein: ASSSPRSPTGIRPSWGYT

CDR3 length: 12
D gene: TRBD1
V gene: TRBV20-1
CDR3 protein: SASYHRGTGELV

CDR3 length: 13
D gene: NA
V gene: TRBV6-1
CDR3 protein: ASSETQGGYEKLF

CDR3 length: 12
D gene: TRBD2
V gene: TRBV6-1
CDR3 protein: ASRRAGSQGAQY

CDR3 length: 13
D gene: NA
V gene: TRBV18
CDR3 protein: ASSSGLGNTGELF

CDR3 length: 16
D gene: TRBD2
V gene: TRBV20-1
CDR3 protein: SATPGLAGGGGANVLT

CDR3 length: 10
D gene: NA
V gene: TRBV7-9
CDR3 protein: ASSLQGTEQY

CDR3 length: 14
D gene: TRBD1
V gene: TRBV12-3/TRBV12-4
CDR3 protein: ASSLARTGTNEKLF

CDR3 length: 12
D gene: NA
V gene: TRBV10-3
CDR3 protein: AIREGAPNYGYT

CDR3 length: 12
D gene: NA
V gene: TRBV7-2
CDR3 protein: ASSLASGKLGYT

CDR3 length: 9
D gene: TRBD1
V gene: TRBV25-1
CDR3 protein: ASSEAGGSF

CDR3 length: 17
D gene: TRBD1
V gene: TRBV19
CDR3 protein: ASSPAPGQGSYSNQPQH

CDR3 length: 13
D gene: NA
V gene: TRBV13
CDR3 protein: ASSFLGLQGYGYT

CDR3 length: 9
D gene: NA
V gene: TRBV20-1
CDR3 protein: SNLGVNEQF

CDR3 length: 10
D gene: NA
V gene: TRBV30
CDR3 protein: AWGTGFGTQY

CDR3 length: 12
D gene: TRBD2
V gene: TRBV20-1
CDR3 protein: SARGTSGQETQY

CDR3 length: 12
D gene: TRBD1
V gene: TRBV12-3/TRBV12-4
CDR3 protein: ASSLTGGMYEQY

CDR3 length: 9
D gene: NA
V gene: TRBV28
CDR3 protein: ASSLRATQY

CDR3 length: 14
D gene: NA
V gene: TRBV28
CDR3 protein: ASSGLRVVSNQPQH

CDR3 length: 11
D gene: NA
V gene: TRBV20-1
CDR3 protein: SAGWGATDTQY